Each of the 27 T cell receptor beta chains below was sequenced from the same sample in a study of T cell responses to AZD1222 COVID-19 vaccine. The assay was immunoSEQ multiplex PCR, and TCRdb's table has in-frame clones only and misses some. The table shows about 130,000 clones, with roughly 90% occurring only once. The sample here was peripheral blood, taken on day 0 of AZD1222 vaccination. These receptors came from an adult in good health.

The chain is built from TRBV12-3 or TRBV12-4 and TRBJ1-2; a possible D gene is TRBD1 (6 bases). The germline V and J ends were trimmed by 8 bases and 4 bases, with 11 bases remaining between them. The CDR3 runs to 12 residues. Here the CDR3 DNA reads TGTGCCAGCGGGGGGCACGGCTATGGCTACACCTTC. Amino acids: CASGGHGYGYTF.

This sequence joins TRBV19 and TRBJ2-2; weak D call: TRBD2 (5 bases). V gave up 0 bases and J gave up 7 bases, with 12 bases separating them. The CDR3 runs 15 residues. The V gene's germline CDR1 is LNHDA and CDR2 SQIVND (reference sequence). The CDR3 coding sequence is TGTGCCAGTAGTATAGATTCGGGGAAGTTCGGGGAGCTGTTTTTT. This gives the protein CASSIDSGKFGELFF.

This sequence joins TRBV5-1 and TRBJ2-1; 7 bases fit TRBD1. Trimming at V came to 4 bases and at J to 6 bases, leaving 10 bases not matched to a gene. The CDR3 has 15 amino acids. CDR1 is SGHRS, CDR2 YFSETQ, per germline. DNA for the CDR3: TGCGCCAGCAGCCGTGAGGGACAGACTATCAATGAGCAGTTCTTC. This gives the protein CASSREGQTINEQFF.

The V gene is TRBV18, the J gene TRBJ2-3, with D maybe TRBD2 (6 bases). The CDR3 is 13 residues long. The germline gives CDR1 KGHSH, CDR2 LQKENI. With 3 bases removed from V and 6 bases from J, the gap between germline ends came to 10 bases. The CDR3: CASSPGSGDTQYF. CDR3 coding DNA: TGTGCCAGCTCACCCGGGAGCGGGGATACGCAGTATTTT.

The chain has TRBV10-3 and TRBJ2-7, with 8 bases lining up with TRBD1. This CDR3 is 11 amino acids long. Germline CDR1 is ENHRY and CDR2 is SYGVKD. J was trimmed by 9 bases and V by 10 bases; bases with no gene match: 8. In nucleotides, the CDR3 is TGTGCCACCGAGACAGGGGTTGCGCAGTACTTC. Amino acid sequence: CATETGVAQYF.

The genes are TRBV2 and TRBJ1-5; D uncertain. Germline CDR1 and CDR2: SNHLY and FYNNEI. V was trimmed by 3 bases and J by 5 bases, leaving 11 bases between them. CDR3 length: 14 residues. CDR3 region: CASSEIDTHQPQHF. CDR3 DNA: TGTGCCAGCAGTGAGATTGACACCCATCAGCCCCAGCATTTT.

The chain is built from TRBV7-2 and TRBJ2-7; D possibly corresponds to TRBD2 (5 bases). The germline V gene has CDR1 SGHTA and CDR2 FQGNSA. This CDR3 comprises 14 residues. The V end lost 5 bases, the J end lost 6 bases, and 17 bases lay between the germline ends. Here the CDR3 DNA reads TGTGCCAGCAGCCGGGGAACTCTGCTAGGCGAGCAGTACTTC. Protein sequence: CASSRGTLLGEQYF.

J is TRBJ2-7 and V is TRBV12-3 or TRBV12-4; possible D gene TRBD2, 5 bases. The CDR3 runs 12 residues. Trimming took 4 bases from V and 6 from J, leaving 10 bases between them. The CDR3 region is CASSSDLFEQYF. In DNA form, the CDR3 reads TGTGCCAGCAGTTCGGACTTGTTCGAGCAGTACTTC.

The V and J genes are TRBV28 and TRBJ2-2; no reliable D call. The CDR3 totals 13 residues. CDR1 and CDR2 from the germline V gene are MDHEN and SYDVKM. V dropped 11 bases and J dropped 1 base, with 11 bases sitting between them. CDR3 loop: CASSHRNTGELFF. As DNA, the CDR3 is TGTGCCTCCAGTCACCGGAACACCGGGGAGCTGTTTTTT.

The chain combines TRBV6-5 with TRBJ1-6, with D uncertain. The V end lost 7 bases, the J end lost 5 bases, and 12 bases lay between the germline ends. Germline loops: CDR1 MNHEY, CDR2 SVGAGI. The CDR3 totals 14 residues. This CDR3 is CASTQGFDNSPLHF. The DNA of the CDR3 is TGTGCCAGCACCCAAGGATTCGATAATTCACCCCTCCACTTT.

Only a few counts were recorded for this clone. The V gene is TRBV9, the J gene TRBJ1-4; D call uncertain. V lost 0 bases and J 0 bases, leaving 3 bases between the germline ends. The germline V gene encodes CDR1 SGDLS and CDR2 YYNGEE. CDR3 length: 14 amino acids. The CDR3 loop reads CASSVGATNEKLFF. CDR3 bases: TGTGCCAGCAGCGTAGGGGCAACTAATGAAAAACTGTTTTTT.

CDR3 bases: TGTGCCAGCAGTTACGCCGTCAGTTCGAACACCGGGGAGCTGTTTTTT. Encoded protein: CASSYAVSSNTGELFF. The V call is TRBV6-6, the J call TRBJ2-2, with D unresolved. The CDR3 is 16 residues long. Per the germline V gene, CDR1 is MNHNY and CDR2 is SVGAGI (reference sequence). Trimming cost V 2 bases and J 0 bases, with 10 bases left between them.

The chain is built from TRBV2 and TRBJ2-1, with 8 bases identical to TRBD2. The CDR3 has 13 amino acids. V lost 3 bases and J lost 9; bases outside the gene matches: 4. In germline, CDR1 is SNHLY, CDR2 FYNNEI. CDR3 residues: CASSDLGLGEQFF. Written as DNA, the CDR3 is TGTGCCAGCAGTGACTTGGGACTAGGTGAGCAGTTCTTC. The full variable domain, in which reference TRBV2 and TRBJ2-1 provide the parts outside the CDR3, is EPEVTQTPSHQVTQMGQEVILRCVPISNHLYFYWYRQILGQKVEFLVSFYNNEISEKSEIFDDQFSVERPDGSNFTLKIRSTKLEDSAMYFCASSDLGLGEQFFGPGTRLTVL.

The chain joins TRBV7-8 to TRBJ1-2, with 9 positions matching TRBD1. Germline V lookup: CDR1 SGHVS, CDR2 FQNEAQ. V lost 3 bases to trimming and J lost 4 bases; unmatched junction nucleotides: 9. The CDR3 sequence is 16 residues long. CDR3 amino acids: CASSLAGTGNFYGYTF. The CDR3 DNA reads TGTGCCAGCAGCTTGGCCGGGACAGGGAACTTCTATGGCTACACCTTC.

This sequence joins TRBV7-8 and TRBJ1-1, with 9 bases that match TRBD1. Germline V lookup: CDR1 SGHVS, CDR2 FQNEAQ. With 5 bases clipped from V and 0 bases from J, the junction kept 19 bases outside the gene matches. This CDR3 has 20 amino acids. DNA of the CDR3: TGTGCCAGCAGCCCCCGGGACAGGGCCAACCGCGGGGGGATGAACACTGAAGCTTTCTTT. As protein: CASSPRDRANRGGMNTEAFF.

J is TRBJ1-2 and V is TRBV3-1 (or the pseudogene TRBV3-2); tentative D call: TRBD1 (6 bases). Germline V gene sequence: CDR1 LGHDT, CDR2 YNNKEL (reference sequence). CDR3 length: 14 amino acids. V lost 1 base and J lost 8, with 14 bases in between. For the CDR3, the DNA is TGTGCCAGCAGCCAAGCCCACTCAGGGGAGGGCTACACCTTC. It yields the protein CASSQAHSGEGYTF.

This clone was detected a few times. This chain links TRBV15 with TRBJ2-7, with D perhaps being TRBD1 or TRBD2 (7 bases each). The CDR3 consists of 16 residues. The V gene lost 1 base and the J gene lost 1 base, with 14 bases spanning the gap. Germline V CDR1 and CDR2: LNHNV, YYDKDF (reference sequence). The DNA of the CDR3 is TGTGCCACCAGCAGAGGGTGGGGGGGACAGTCCTACGAGCAGTACTTC. Protein sequence: CATSRGWGGQSYEQYF. Full variable domain (remainder filled in from reference TRBV15 and TRBJ2-7): DAMVIQNPRYQVTQFGKPVTLSCSQTLNHNVMYWYQQKSSQAPKLLFHYYDKDFNNEADTPDNFQSRRPNTSFCFLDIRSPGLGDTAMYLCATSRGWGGQSYEQYFGPGTRLTVT.

The chain joins TRBV19 to TRBJ2-2; 9 positions agree with TRBD2. Germline CDR1 reads LNHDA; CDR2 reads SQIVND (reference sequence). J lost 6 bases, V lost 5 bases, and 10 bases had no gene match. There are 16 residues in the CDR3. DNA for the CDR3: TGTGCCAGTAGTCCCGTAGTAGCGGGGGAATCCGGGGAGCTGTTTTTT. It specifies CASSPVVAGESGELFF.

The chain is built from TRBV30 and TRBJ1-1; no firm D call. The V gene's germline CDR1 is GTSNPN and CDR2 SVGIG (reference sequence). The CDR3 extends over 15 amino acids. Between the trimmed V and J ends, which lost 4 bases and 0 bases, there was a span of 15 bases. The CDR3 region is CAWTQKGGMNTEAFF. The CDR3 DNA reads TGTGCCTGGACTCAAAAGGGCGGGATGAACACTGAAGCTTTCTTT.

The CDR3 DNA is TGTGCCATCAGAGATAGCGGGACCGACCACAATGAGCAGTTCTTC. Translating gives CAIRDSGTDHNEQFF. The chain uses TRBV10-3 and TRBJ2-1; 8 bases match TRBD2. The germline V gene encodes CDR1 ENHRY and CDR2 SYGVKD. CDR3 size: 15 residues. Losses at the gene ends were 6 bases for V and 5 bases for J; bases not matched to a gene: 9.

This chain links TRBV6-1 with TRBJ1-3; D unclear. The germline V gene has CDR1 MNHNS and CDR2 SASEGT. CDR3 length: 14 residues. Trimming left V 2 bases short and J 8 bases short, with 13 bases between. The CDR3 DNA sequence: TGTGCCAGCAGTGAATTCGTTAATAGAGACACCATATATTTT. Translating it yields CASSEFVNRDTIYF.

This chain links TRBV19 with TRBJ1-1; maybe TRBD1 (6 bases). The CDR3 contains 13 residues. V dropped 6 bases and J dropped 2 bases, with 10 bases sitting between them. Looked up from germline, CDR1 is LNHDA and CDR2 is SQIVND (reference sequence). DNA for the CDR3: TGTGCCAGTAGCGGACAGCTTAACACTGAAGCTTTCTTT. Its translation is CASSGQLNTEAFF.

The genes are TRBV30 and TRBJ1-4; 7 nucleotides agree with TRBD1. Germline assignment: CDR1 GTSNPN and CDR2 SVGIG (reference sequence). This CDR3 is 13 amino acids long. Trimming at V came to 1 base and at J to 8 bases, leaving 4 bases not matched to a gene. This CDR3 reads CAWSGQGREKLFF. CDR3 in DNA: TGTGCCTGGAGTGGACAGGGAAGGGAAAAACTGTTTTTT.

This chain uses TRBV11-2 with TRBJ1-2; D not certain. The ends were cut back, 3 bases at V and 7 bases at J, with 9 bases in the middle. This CDR3 has 12 amino acids. CDR1 is SGHAT and CDR2 is FQNNGV in the germline V gene. CDR3 in amino acids: CASSFAGSGYTF. Written as DNA, the CDR3 is TGTGCCAGCAGCTTTGCCGGGAGTGGCTACACCTTC.

V and J are TRBV5-1 and TRBJ2-5, with D maybe TRBD2 (7 bases). The CDR3 contains 14 residues. V was shortened by 4 bases and J by 5 bases, with 15 bases between the two germline ends. Germline assignment: CDR1 SGHRS and CDR2 YFSETQ. The CDR3 nucleotides are TGCGCCAGCAGCCGTTTGCGGGGGCTGGAGACCCAGTACTTC. The encoded protein is CASSRLRGLETQYF. Looking up the rest from reference TRBV5-1 and TRBJ2-5 gives the full variable domain: KAGVTQTPRYLIKTRGQQVTLSCSPISGHRSVSWYQQTPGQGLQFLFEYFSETQRNKGNFPGRFSGRQFSNSRSEMNVSTLELGDSALYLCASSRLRGLETQYFGPGTRLLVL.

This sequence joins TRBV6-5 and TRBJ2-7; D unresolved. Germline V gene data show CDR1 as MNHEY and CDR2 as SVGAGI. Trimming removed 2 bases at V and 7 bases at J, with 12 bases between. The CDR3 runs to 13 residues. The CDR3, as DNA: TGTGCCAGCAGTTACGATCCAGCTACGGAGCAGTACTTC. Protein sequence: CASSYDPATEQYF.

The chain joins TRBV20-1 to TRBJ1-5; D is unclear. Per germline, CDR1 DFQATT and CDR2 SNEGSKA (reference sequence). The V gene lost 3 bases and the J gene lost 5 bases, with 11 bases spanning the gap. This CDR3 contains 13 residues. The CDR3 here is CSASKQMDQPQHF. Here the CDR3 DNA reads TGCAGTGCTAGTAAACAGATGGATCAGCCCCAGCATTTT.